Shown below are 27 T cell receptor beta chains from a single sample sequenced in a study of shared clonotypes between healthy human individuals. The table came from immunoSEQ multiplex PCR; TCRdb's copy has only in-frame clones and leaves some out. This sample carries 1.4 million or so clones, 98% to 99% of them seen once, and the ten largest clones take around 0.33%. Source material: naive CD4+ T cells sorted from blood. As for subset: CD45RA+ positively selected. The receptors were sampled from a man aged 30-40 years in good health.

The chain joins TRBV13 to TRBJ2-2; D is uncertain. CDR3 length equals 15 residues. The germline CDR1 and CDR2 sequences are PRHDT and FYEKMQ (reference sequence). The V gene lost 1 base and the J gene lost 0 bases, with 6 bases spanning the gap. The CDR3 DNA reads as TGTGCCAGCAGCTTAGAGGCAGCGAACACCGGGGAGCTGTTTTTT. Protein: CASSLEAANTGELFF.

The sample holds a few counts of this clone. CDR3 nucleotides: TGTGCCAGCTCACCACTGCCAGGGGTGGACGACACCGGGGAGCTGTTTTTT. Its protein product is CASSPLPGVDDTGELFF. The genes are TRBV18 and TRBJ2-2; TRBD1 might be the D (6 bases). Germline CDR1 reads KGHSH; CDR2 reads LQKENI. V was shortened by 1 base and J by 3 bases, with 15 bases between the two germline ends. The CDR3 length is 17 residues.

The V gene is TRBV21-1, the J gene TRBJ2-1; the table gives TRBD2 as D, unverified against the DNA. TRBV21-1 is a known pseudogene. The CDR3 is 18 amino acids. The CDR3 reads CASSKSMETSGRTNEQFF. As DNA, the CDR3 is TGTGCCAGCAGCAAATCCATGGAGACTAGCGGGAGGACGAATGAGCAGTTCTTC.

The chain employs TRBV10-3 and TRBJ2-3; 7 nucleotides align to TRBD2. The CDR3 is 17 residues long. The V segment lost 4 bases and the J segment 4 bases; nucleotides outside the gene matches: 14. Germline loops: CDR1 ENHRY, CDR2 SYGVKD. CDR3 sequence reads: CAISVEAAGVSADTQYF. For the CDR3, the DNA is TGTGCCATCAGTGTTGAGGCGGCGGGAGTTAGCGCAGATACGCAGTATTTT.

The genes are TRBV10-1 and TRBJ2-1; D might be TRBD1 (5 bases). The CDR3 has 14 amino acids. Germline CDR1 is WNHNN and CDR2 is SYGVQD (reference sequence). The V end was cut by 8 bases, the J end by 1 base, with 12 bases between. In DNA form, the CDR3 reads TGCGCCAGCTCGCAGGGCATGTCCTACAATGAGCAGTTCTTC. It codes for CASSQGMSYNEQFF.

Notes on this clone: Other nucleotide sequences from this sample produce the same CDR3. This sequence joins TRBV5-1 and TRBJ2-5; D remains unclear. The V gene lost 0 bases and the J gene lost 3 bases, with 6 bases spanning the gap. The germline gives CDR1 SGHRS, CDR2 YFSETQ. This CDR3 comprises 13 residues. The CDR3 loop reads CASSLVPEETQYF. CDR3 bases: TGCGCCAGCAGCTTGGTCCCAGAAGAGACCCAGTACTTC. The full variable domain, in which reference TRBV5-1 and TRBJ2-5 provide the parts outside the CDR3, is KAGVTQTPRYLIKTRGQQVTLSCSPISGHRSVSWYQQTPGQGLQFLFEYFSETQRNKGNFPGRFSGRQFSNSRSEMNVSTLELGDSALYLCASSLVPEETQYFGPGTRLLVL.

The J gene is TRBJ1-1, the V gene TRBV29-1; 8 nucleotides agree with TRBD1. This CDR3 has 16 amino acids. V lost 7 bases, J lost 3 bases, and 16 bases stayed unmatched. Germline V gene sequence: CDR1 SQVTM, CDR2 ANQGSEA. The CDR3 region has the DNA TGCAGCGCGTCCCTAGGGCAGGGGGCAAGAGACACTGAAGCTTTCTTT. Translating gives CSASLGQGARDTEAFF.

CDR3 region: CASSWGGLAGQETQYF. The CDR3 region has the DNA TGTGCCAGCAGCTGGGGAGGACTAGCGGGACAAGAGACCCAGTACTTC. This sequence joins TRBV5-4 and TRBJ2-5, with TRBD2 matching over 12 bases. Germline trimming cut 3 bases from V and 2 bases from J; bases unmatched to any gene: 5. CDR1 SGHNT and CDR2 YYREEE come from the germline V gene (reference sequence). The CDR3 contains 16 residues.

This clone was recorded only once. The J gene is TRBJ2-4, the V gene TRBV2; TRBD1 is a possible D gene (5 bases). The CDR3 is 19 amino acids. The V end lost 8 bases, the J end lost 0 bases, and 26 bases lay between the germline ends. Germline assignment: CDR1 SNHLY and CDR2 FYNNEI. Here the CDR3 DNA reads TGTGCCAGCTCCCACGGAACAGGTCTTCTATCTCGAGCCAAAAACATTCAGTACTTC. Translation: CASSHGTGLLSRAKNIQYF.

The CDR3 loop is CASSVGVDNEQFF. For the CDR3, the DNA is TGTGCCAGCAGCGTAGGAGTGGACAATGAGCAGTTCTTC. The chain is built from TRBV9 and TRBJ2-1; D remains unclear. V lost 0 bases to trimming and J lost 5 bases, with 6 bases between them. The CDR3 runs 13 residues. Germline-derived CDR1 and CDR2 are SGDLS and YYNGEE.

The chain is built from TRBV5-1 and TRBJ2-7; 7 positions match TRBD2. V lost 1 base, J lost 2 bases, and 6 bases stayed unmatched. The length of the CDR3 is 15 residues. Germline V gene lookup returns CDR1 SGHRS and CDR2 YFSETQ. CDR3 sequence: CASSLLIAGAYEQYF. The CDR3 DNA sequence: TGCGCCAGCAGCTTGTTAATAGCGGGCGCCTACGAGCAGTACTTC.

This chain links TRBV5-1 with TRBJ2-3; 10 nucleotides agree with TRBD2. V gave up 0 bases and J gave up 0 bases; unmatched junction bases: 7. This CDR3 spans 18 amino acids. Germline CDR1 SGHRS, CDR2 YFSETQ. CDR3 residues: CASSLVGLADTSTDTQYF. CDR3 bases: TGCGCCAGCAGCTTGGTAGGACTAGCGGATACCAGCACAGATACGCAGTATTTT.

The CDR3 nucleotides read TGCGCCAGCAGCCCCGGGACAGGGGGATCAGATACGCAGTATTTT. It yields the protein CASSPGTGGSDTQYF. The chain recombines TRBV5-1 with TRBJ2-3; 11 nucleotides line up with TRBD1. CDR3 length equals 15 residues. V lost 4 bases, J lost 4 bases, and 5 bases stayed unmatched. CDR1 and CDR2 (germline): SGHRS, YFSETQ.

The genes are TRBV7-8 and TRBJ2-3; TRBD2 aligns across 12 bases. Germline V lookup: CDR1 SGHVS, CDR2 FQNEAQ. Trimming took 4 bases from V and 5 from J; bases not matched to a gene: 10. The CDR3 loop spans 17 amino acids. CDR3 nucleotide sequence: TGTGCCAGCAGCTCCCGGACTAGCGGGAATTTAGGAGATACGCAGTATTTT. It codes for CASSSRTSGNLGDTQYF.

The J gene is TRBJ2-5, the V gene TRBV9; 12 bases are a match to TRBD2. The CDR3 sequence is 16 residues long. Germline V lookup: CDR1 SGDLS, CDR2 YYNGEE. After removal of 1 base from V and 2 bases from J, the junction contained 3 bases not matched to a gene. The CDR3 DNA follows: TGTGCCAGCAGCGTAACTAGCGGGAGGTGGCAAGAGACCCAGTACTTC. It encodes CASSVTSGRWQETQYF.

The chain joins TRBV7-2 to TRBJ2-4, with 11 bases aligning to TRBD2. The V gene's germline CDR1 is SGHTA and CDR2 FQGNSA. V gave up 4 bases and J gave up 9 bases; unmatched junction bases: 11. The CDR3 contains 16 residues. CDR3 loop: CASSSLIAGGASIQYF. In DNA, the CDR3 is TGTGCCAGCAGCTCTCTAATAGCGGGAGGGGCGAGCATTCAGTACTTC.

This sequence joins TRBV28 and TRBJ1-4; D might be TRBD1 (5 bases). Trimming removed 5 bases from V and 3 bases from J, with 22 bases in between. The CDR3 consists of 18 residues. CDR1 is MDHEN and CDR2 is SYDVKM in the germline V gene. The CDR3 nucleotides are TGTGCCAGCAGTCTCGGCCCTATGAGGGGACGAGCTAATGAAAAACTGTTTTTT. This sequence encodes CASSLGPMRGRANEKLFF.

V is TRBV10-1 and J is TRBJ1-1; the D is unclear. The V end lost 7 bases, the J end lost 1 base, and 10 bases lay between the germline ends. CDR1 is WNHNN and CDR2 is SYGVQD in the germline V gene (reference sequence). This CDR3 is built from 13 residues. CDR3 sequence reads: CASIGDWNTEAFF. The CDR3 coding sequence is TGCGCCAGCATAGGAGACTGGAACACTGAAGCTTTCTTT.

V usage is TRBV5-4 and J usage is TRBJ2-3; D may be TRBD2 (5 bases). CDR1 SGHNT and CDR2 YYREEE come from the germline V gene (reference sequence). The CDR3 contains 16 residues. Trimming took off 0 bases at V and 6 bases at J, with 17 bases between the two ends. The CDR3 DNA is TGTGCCAGCAGCTTGGGCCCGGGTAGCGAGTCGGATACGCAGTATTTT. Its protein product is CASSLGPGSESDTQYF.

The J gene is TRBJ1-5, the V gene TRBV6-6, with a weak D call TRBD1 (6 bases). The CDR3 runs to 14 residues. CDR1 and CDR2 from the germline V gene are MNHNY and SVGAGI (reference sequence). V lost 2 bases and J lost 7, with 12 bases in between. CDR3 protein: CASSYVAGDQPQHF. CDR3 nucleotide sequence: TGTGCCAGCAGTTACGTGGCAGGGGACCAGCCCCAGCATTTT.

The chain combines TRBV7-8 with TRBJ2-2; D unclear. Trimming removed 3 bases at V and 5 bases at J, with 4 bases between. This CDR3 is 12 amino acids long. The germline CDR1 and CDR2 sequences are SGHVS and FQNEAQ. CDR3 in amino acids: CASSFTTGELFF. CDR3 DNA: TGTGCCAGCAGCTTCACAACCGGGGAGCTGTTTTTT. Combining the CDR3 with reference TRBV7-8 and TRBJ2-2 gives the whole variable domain GAGVSQSPRYKVAKRGQDVALRCDPISGHVSLFWYQQALGQGPEFLTYFQNEAQLDKSGLPSDRFFAERPEGSVSTLKIQRTQQEDSAVYLCASSFTTGELFFGEGSRLTVL.

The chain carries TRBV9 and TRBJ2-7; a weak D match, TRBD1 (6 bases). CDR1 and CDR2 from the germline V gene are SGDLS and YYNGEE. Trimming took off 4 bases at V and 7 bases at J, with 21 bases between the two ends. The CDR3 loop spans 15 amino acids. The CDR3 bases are TGTGCCAGCAGCCCCCGACAGGAATCCGTTATAGAGCAGTACTTC. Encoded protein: CASSPRQESVIEQYF.

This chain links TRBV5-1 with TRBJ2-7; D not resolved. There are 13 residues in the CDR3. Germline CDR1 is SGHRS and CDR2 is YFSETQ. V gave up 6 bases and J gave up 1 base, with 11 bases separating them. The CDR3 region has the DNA TGCGCCAGCACCCGTACCGGGTCCTACGAGCAGTACTTC. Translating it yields CASTRTGSYEQYF.

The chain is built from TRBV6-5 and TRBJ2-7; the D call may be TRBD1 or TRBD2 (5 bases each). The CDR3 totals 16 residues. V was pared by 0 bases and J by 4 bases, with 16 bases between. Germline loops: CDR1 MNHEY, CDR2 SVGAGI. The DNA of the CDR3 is TGTGCCAGCAGTTACTCGGGGGTACCCGGGTTGTACGAGCAGTACTTC. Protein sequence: CASSYSGVPGLYEQYF.

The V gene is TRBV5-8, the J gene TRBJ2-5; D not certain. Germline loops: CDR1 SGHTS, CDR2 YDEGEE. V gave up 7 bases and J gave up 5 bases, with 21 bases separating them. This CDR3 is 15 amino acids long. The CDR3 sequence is CASSLGFASSETQYF. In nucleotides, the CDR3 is TGTGCCAGCTCCCTCGGTTTTGCGTCGTCGGAGACCCAGTACTTC.

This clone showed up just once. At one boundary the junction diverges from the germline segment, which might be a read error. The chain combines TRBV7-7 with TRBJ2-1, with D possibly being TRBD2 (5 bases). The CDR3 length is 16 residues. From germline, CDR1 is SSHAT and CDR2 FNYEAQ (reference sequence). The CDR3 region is CASSLLAGSSYNEQFF. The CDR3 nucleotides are TGTGCTAGCAGCTTACTTGCGGGTTCCTCCTACAATGAGCAGTTCTTC. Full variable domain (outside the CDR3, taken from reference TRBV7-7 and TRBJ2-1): GAGVSQSPRYKVTKRGQDVTLRCDPISSHATLYWYQQALGQGPEFLTYFNYEAQPDKSGLPSDRFSAERPEGSISTLTIQRTEQRDSAMYRCASSLLAGSSYNEQFFGPGTRLTVL.

CDR3 coding DNA: TGTGCCAGCAGCAAAGGCAGGGGACCTAAAGGGGAAGAGACCCAGTACTTC. Translation: CASSKGRGPKGEETQYF. This chain connects TRBV21-1 to TRBJ2-5; TRBD1 is taken as the D call from the table, unchecked against the DNA. TRBV21-1 is given as a pseudogene. The CDR3 has 17 residues.